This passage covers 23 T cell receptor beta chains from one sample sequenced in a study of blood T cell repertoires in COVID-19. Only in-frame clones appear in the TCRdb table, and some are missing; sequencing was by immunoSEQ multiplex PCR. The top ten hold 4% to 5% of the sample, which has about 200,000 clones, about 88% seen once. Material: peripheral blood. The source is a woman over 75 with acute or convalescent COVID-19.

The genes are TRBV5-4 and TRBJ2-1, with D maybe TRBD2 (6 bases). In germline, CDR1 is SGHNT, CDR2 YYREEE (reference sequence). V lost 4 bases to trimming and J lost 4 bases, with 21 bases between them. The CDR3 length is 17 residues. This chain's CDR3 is CASSGKLAPPEYNEQFF. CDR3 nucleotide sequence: TGTGCCAGCAGCGGAAAACTAGCCCCCCCGGAATACAATGAGCAGTTCTTC.

The CDR3 loop is CASSSRQGSGYTF. DNA for the CDR3: TGTGCCAGCAGCTCCCGACAGGGCTCGGGCTACACCTTC. The rearrangement links TRBV3-1 (or the pseudogene TRBV3-2) to TRBJ1-2, with TRBD1 matching 7 bases. Unmatched junction bases numbered 8, after V lost 5 bases and J lost 8 bases. The CDR3 has 13 residues. CDR1 and CDR2 (germline): LGHDT, YNNKEL (reference sequence).

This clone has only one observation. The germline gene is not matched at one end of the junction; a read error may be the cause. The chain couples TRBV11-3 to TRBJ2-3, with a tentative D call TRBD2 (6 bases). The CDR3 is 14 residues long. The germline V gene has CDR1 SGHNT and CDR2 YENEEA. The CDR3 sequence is CASSPRLGAETQYF. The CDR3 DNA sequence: TGTGCCAGCAGCCCGCGACTAGGAGCAGAAACGCAGTATTTT.

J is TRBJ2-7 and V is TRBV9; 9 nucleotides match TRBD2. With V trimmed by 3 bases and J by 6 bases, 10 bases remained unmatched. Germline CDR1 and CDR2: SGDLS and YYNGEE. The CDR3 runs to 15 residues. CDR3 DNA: TGTGCCAGCAGCGGGACTAGCGAGGTTTATGGCGAGCAGTACTTC. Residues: CASSGTSEVYGEQYF.

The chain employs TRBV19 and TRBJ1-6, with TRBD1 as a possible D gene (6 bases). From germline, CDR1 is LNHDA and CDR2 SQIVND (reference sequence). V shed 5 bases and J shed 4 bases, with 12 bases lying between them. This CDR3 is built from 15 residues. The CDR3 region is CASSDRDIYNSPLHF. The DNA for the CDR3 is TGTGCCAGTAGTGACCGGGACATTTATAATTCACCCCTCCACTTT.

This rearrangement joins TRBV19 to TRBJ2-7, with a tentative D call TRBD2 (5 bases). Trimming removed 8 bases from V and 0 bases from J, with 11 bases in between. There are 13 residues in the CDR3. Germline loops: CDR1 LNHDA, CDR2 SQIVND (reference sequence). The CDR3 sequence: CASRTRGSYEQYF. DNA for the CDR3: TGTGCCAGTCGAACCCGGGGCTCCTACGAGCAGTACTTC.

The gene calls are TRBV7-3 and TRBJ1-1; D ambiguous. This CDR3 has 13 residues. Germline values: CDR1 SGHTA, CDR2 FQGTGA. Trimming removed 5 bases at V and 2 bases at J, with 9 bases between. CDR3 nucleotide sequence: TGTGCCAGCAGCCCGAACACCAACACTGAAGCTTTCTTT. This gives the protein CASSPNTNTEAFF.

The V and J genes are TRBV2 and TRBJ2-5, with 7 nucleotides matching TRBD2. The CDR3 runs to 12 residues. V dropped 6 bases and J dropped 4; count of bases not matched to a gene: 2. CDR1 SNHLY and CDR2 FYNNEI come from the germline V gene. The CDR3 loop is CASRWEGETQYF. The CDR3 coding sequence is TGTGCCAGCAGGTGGGAGGGAGAGACCCAGTACTTC. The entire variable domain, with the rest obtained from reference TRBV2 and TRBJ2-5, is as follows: EPEVTQTPSHQVTQMGQEVILRCVPISNHLYFYWYRQILGQKVEFLVSFYNNEISEKSEIFDDQFSVERPDGSNFTLKIRSTKLEDSAMYFCASRWEGETQYFGPGTRLLVL.

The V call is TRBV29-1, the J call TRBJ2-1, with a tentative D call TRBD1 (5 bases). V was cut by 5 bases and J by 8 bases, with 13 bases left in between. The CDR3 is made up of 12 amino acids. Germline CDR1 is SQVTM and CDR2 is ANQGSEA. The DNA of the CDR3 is TGCAGCGTTCGCCAGGGTGGAGATGAGCAGTTCTTC. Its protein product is CSVRQGGDEQFF.

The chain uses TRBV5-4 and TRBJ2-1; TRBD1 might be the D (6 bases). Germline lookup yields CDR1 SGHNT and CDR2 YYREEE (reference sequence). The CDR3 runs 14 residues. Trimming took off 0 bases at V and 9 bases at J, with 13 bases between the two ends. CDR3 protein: CASSLDRVFGEQFF. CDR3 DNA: TGTGCCAGCAGCTTGGACAGGGTGTTTGGTGAGCAGTTCTTC.

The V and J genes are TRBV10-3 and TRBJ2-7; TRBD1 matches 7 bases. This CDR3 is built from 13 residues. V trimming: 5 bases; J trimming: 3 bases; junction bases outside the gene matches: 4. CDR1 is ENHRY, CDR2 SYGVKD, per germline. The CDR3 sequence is CAISHRDSYEQYF. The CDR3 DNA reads TGTGCCATCAGTCACAGGGACAGCTACGAGCAGTACTTC.

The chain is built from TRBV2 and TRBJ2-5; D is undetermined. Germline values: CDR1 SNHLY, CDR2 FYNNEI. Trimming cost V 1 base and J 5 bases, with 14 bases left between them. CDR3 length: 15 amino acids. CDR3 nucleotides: TGTGCCAGCAGTGAAGTCGGTGGTCTCGCGGAGACCCAGTACTTC. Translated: CASSEVGGLAETQYF.

This chain's CDR3 is CATSDSRLGDYNEQFF. DNA for the CDR3: TGTGCCACCAGTGATTCAAGGCTAGGGGACTACAATGAGCAGTTCTTC. The V call is TRBV24-1, the J call TRBJ2-1; D perhaps matches TRBD1 (5 bases). CDR1 KGHDR and CDR2 SFDVKD come from the germline V gene. The CDR3 contains 16 residues. V lost 2 bases to trimming and J lost 3 bases, with 13 bases between them.

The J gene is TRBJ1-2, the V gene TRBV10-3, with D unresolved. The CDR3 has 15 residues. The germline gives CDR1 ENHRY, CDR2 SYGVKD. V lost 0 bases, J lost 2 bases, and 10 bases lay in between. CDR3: CAISESRQTNYGYTF. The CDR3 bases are TGTGCCATCAGTGAGTCGAGGCAGACGAACTATGGCTACACCTTC.

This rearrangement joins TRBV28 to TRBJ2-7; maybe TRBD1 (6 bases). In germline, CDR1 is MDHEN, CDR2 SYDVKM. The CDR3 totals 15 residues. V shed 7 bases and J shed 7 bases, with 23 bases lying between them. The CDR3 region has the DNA TGTGCCAGCACACCAAACAGGGACCTCCCGAGGGAGCAGTACTTC. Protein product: CASTPNRDLPREQYF.

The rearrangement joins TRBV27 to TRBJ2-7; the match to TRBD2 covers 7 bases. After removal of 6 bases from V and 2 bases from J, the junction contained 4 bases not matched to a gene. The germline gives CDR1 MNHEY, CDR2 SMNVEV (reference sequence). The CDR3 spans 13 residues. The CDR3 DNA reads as TGTGCCAGCAGAGCGAGCGGGGCCTACGAGCAGTACTTC. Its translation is CASRASGAYEQYF.

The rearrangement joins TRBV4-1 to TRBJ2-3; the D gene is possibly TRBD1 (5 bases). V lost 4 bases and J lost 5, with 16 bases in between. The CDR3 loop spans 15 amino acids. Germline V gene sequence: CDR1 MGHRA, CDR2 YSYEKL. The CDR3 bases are TGCGCCAGCAGCCTATCCCCGTCAGGGAAAGATACGCAGTATTTT. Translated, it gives CASSLSPSGKDTQYF.

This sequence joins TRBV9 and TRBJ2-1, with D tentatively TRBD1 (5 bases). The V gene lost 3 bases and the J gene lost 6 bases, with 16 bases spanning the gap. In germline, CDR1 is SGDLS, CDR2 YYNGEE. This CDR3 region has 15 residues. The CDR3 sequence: CASSAQLQGRNEQFF. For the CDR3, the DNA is TGTGCCAGCAGCGCACAACTCCAGGGTCGCAATGAGCAGTTCTTC.

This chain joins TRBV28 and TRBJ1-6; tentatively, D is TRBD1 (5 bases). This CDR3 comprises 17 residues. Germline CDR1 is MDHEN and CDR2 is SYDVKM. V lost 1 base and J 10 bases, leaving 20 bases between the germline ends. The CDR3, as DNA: TGTGCCAGCAGTTTATATGGGGCAGGTGTTCTTTTCTCACCCCTCCACTTT. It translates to CASSLYGAGVLFSPLHF.

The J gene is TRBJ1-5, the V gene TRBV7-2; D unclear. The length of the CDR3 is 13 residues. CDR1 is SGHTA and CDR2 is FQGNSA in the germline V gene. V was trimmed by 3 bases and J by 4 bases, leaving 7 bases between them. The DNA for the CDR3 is TGTGCCAGCAGCTTTATAGTAAATCAGCCCCAGCATTTT. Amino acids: CASSFIVNQPQHF.

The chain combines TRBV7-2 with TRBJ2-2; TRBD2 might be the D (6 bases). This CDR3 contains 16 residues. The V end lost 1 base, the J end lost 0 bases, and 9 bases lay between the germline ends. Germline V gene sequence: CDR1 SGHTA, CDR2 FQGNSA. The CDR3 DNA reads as TGTGCCAGCAGCTTAGTCGGGGGAGCGAACACCGGGGAGCTGTTTTTT. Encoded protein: CASSLVGGANTGELFF.

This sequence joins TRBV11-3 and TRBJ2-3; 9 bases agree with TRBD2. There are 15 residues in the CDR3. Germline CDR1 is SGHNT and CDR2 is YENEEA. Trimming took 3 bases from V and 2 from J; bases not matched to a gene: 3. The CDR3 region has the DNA TGTGCCAGCAGCTTCCTAGCGGGACCCACAGATACGCAGTATTTT. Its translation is CASSFLAGPTDTQYF.

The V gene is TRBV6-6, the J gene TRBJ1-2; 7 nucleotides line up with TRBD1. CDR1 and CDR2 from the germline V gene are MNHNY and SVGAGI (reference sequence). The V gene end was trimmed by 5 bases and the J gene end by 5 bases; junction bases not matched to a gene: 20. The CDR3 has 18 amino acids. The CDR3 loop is CASSPHPTGSLGAYGYTF. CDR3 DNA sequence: TGTGCCAGCAGTCCCCACCCGACAGGGTCCCTAGGAGCATATGGCTACACCTTC.